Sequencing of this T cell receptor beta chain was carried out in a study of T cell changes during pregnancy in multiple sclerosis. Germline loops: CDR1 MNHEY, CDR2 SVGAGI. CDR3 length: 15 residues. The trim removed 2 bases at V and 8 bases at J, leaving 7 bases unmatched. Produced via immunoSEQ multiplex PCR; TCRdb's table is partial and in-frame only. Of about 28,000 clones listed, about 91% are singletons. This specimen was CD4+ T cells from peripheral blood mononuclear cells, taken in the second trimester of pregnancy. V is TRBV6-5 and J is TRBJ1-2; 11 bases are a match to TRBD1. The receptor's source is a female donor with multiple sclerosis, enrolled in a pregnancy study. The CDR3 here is CASSYTTGTGGGYTF. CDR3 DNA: TGTGCCAGCAGTTACACCACCGGGACAGGGGGGGGCTACACCTTC.